The 28 T cell receptor beta chains reported below all come from one sample, sequenced in a study of glioma-infiltrating T cells after dendritic cell vaccination. Only in-frame clones appear in the TCRdb table, and some are missing; sequencing was by immunoSEQ multiplex PCR. The data show over 65,000 clones, with roughly 85% seen just once and 7.5% to 8.5% held by the top ten. Time point given: after dendritic cell vaccination, including at tumor progression/relapse. The material sequenced was blood, taken after dendritic cell vaccination. The origin of the receptors is a human donor with glioblastoma.

The chain uses TRBV18 and TRBJ2-7; tentatively, D is TRBD2 (5 bases). Germline CDR1 is KGHSH and CDR2 is LQKENI. V was trimmed by 3 bases and J by 9 bases, leaving 15 bases between them. CDR3 length equals 13 residues. Here the CDR3 reads CASSPLDSVGQYF. The CDR3 DNA is TGTGCCAGCTCACCCCTGGACTCAGTCGGGCAGTACTTC.

This sequence joins TRBV30 and TRBJ1-5, with D possibly TRBD1 on 6 matching bases. The V gene lost 2 bases and the J gene lost 1 base, with 21 bases spanning the gap. The germline CDR1 and CDR2 sequences are GTSNPN and SVGIG (reference sequence). The CDR3 contains 18 residues. The CDR3 region is CAWSTRPAGGASNQPQHF. In nucleotides, the CDR3 is TGTGCCTGGAGTACCCGCCCCGCGGGGGGGGCCAGCAATCAGCCCCAGCATTTT. The full variable domain, in which reference TRBV30 and TRBJ1-5 provide the parts outside the CDR3, is SQTIHQWPATLVQPVGSPLSLECTVEGTSNPNLYWYRQAAGRGLQLLFYSVGIGQISSEVPQNLSASRPQDRQFILSSKKLLLSDSGFYLCAWSTRPAGGASNQPQHFGDGTRLSIL.

This rearrangement joins TRBV25-1 to TRBJ1-4, with 9 bases fitting TRBD1. The CDR3 is 15 amino acids. Unmatched junction bases numbered 0, after V lost 4 bases and J lost 0 bases. Germline assignment: CDR1 MGHDK and CDR2 SYGVNS. CDR3 in amino acids: CASSGDRATNEKLFF. CDR3 sequence (DNA): TGTGCCAGCAGTGGGGACAGGGCAACTAATGAAAAACTGTTTTTT.

The chain combines TRBV9 with TRBJ1-2, with D unclear. The V gene's germline CDR1 is SGDLS and CDR2 YYNGEE. Trimming took off 3 bases at V and 1 base at J, with 10 bases between the two ends. This CDR3 has 14 residues. The CDR3 is CASSALEGNYGYTF. For the CDR3, the DNA is TGTGCCAGCAGCGCTCTCGAGGGTAACTATGGCTACACCTTC.

V usage is TRBV16 and J usage is TRBJ2-1, with D possibly being TRBD2 (6 bases). V was cut by 3 bases and J by 5 bases, with 17 bases left in between. The CDR3 consists of 16 residues. Germline V gene sequence: CDR1 KGHSY, CDR2 FQNENV. CDR3 in amino acids: CASSHSPAGNDNEQFF. The CDR3 DNA sequence: TGTGCCAGCAGCCACTCCCCAGCGGGTAATGACAATGAGCAGTTCTTC.

This chain joins TRBV5-5 and TRBJ1-1, with 7 bases aligning to TRBD1. The CDR3 contains 14 residues. V dropped 4 bases and J dropped 1; count of bases not matched to a gene: 4. Per germline, CDR1 SGHKS and CDR2 YYEKEE (reference sequence). The CDR3 loop reads CASSHGTANTEAFF. Written as DNA, the CDR3 is TGTGCCAGCAGCCACGGGACAGCGAACACTGAAGCTTTCTTT.

The chain has TRBV5-5 and TRBJ1-2, with TRBD1 matching 11 bases. The CDR3 has 14 residues. Germline CDR1 is SGHKS and CDR2 is YYEKEE (reference sequence). V shed 4 bases and J 4 bases; nucleotides not matched to a gene: 3. CDR3 in amino acids: CASSRDRGTYGYTF. CDR3 DNA: TGTGCCAGCAGCAGGGACAGGGGGACCTATGGCTACACCTTC.

This chain joins TRBV18 and TRBJ1-6; TRBD1 aligns across 7 bases. Unmatched junction bases numbered 23, after V lost 4 bases and J lost 8 bases. This CDR3 comprises 20 residues. Germline loops: CDR1 KGHSH, CDR2 LQKENI. This chain's CDR3 is CASSLIAGTETLGGDSPLHF. The CDR3 DNA reads TGTGCCAGCTCACTAATTGCCGGGACAGAGACTTTGGGCGGTGATTCACCCCTCCACTTT.

Only one count was recorded for this clone. This rearrangement joins TRBV25-1 to TRBJ1-4, with D possibly being TRBD1 (5 bases). Germline values: CDR1 MGHDK, CDR2 SYGVNS. There are 15 residues in the CDR3. The ends were cut back, 4 bases at V and 5 bases at J, with 14 bases in the middle. The CDR3 loop reads CASSGGKGQNEKLFF. CDR3 bases: TGTGCCAGCAGTGGGGGTAAGGGGCAGAATGAAAAACTGTTTTTT.

V is TRBV6-5 and J is TRBJ2-7; 7 bases are a match to TRBD1. Germline CDR1 and CDR2: MNHEY and SVGAGI. This CDR3 region has 15 residues. V gave up 0 bases and J gave up 2 bases; unmatched junction bases: 4. The CDR3 spells CASSYSRQGPYEQYF. The CDR3 DNA reads TGTGCCAGCAGTTACTCTAGACAGGGACCCTACGAGCAGTACTTC.

The chain uses TRBV11-3 and TRBJ2-7, with 10 positions matching TRBD1. This CDR3 contains 15 residues. From germline, CDR1 is SGHNT and CDR2 YENEEA. V lost 3 bases and J lost 2; bases outside the gene matches: 4. CDR3 DNA: TGTGCCAGCAGCTTTGAGACAGGGGGCCCCTACGAGCAGTACTTC. Residues: CASSFETGGPYEQYF.

The chain has TRBV9 and TRBJ2-2; 11 nucleotides match TRBD1. The length of the CDR3 is 15 residues. The junction had 5 bases not matched to a gene; V was cut back by 3 bases and J by 7 bases. Germline CDR1 reads SGDLS; CDR2 reads YYNGEE. CDR3 amino acids: CASSEGTGGFGELFF. DNA of the CDR3: TGTGCCAGCAGCGAAGGGACAGGGGGTTTCGGGGAGCTGTTTTTT.

CDR3 sequence: CASRGRILAGYTF. The CDR3 DNA reads as TGTGCCAGCAGGGGCAGGATACTGGCGGGCTACACCTTC. V is TRBV9 and J is TRBJ1-2, with D hard to call. This CDR3 has 13 residues. The V gene lost 5 bases and the J gene lost 8 bases, with 16 bases spanning the gap. CDR1 is SGDLS and CDR2 is YYNGEE in the germline V gene.

V is TRBV5-1 and J is TRBJ2-7; TRBD1 agrees at 7 bases. Germline assignment: CDR1 SGHRS and CDR2 YFSETQ. The CDR3 spans 14 residues. The ends lost 4 bases at V and 2 bases at J; junction bases unmatched: 6. In nucleotides, the CDR3 is TGCGCCAGCAGCGCTACAGGGGACCCCTACGAGCAGTACTTC. Translated: CASSATGDPYEQYF.

The table lists this clone with a count of one. V gene TRBV6-6 combines with J gene TRBJ2-3; D is ambiguous. V was pared by 2 bases and J by 5 bases, with 14 bases between. The CDR3 extends over 15 amino acids. The germline V gene has CDR1 MNHNY and CDR2 SVGAGI (reference sequence). The chain's CDR3 is CASSYTTPPGDTQYF. In nucleotides, the CDR3 is TGTGCCAGCAGTTACACAACCCCCCCAGGAGATACGCAGTATTTT.

The chain joins TRBV19 to TRBJ1-1; 10 bases align to TRBD1. The CDR3 is 15 amino acids. Germline V gene data show CDR1 as LNHDA and CDR2 as SQIVND (reference sequence). V shed 6 bases, J shed 1 base, and the junction held 5 bases outside the gene matches. The CDR3 nucleotides read TGTGCCAGTAGATCGACAGGGGGCGGGAACACTGAAGCTTTCTTT. It is translated as CASRSTGGGNTEAFF.

The genes are TRBV7-9 and TRBJ1-5, with a tentative D call TRBD1 (5 bases). The CDR3 is 15 amino acids. V shed 1 base and J shed 0 bases, with 7 bases lying between them. Germline CDR1 and CDR2: SEHNR and FQNEAQ (reference sequence). CDR3 sequence: CASSLGRDSNQPQHF. DNA for the CDR3: TGTGCCAGCAGCTTAGGCAGGGATAGCAATCAGCCCCAGCATTTT.

This chain uses TRBV6-5 with TRBJ1-4; no firm D call. Between the trimmed V and J ends, which lost 2 bases and 1 base, there was a span of 5 bases. This CDR3 region has 14 residues. Germline V gene sequence: CDR1 MNHEY, CDR2 SVGAGI. The CDR3 region is CASSYGRTNEKLFF. The CDR3 bases are TGTGCCAGCAGTTACGGCCGAACTAATGAAAAACTGTTTTTT.

The chain recombines TRBV28 with TRBJ2-7; 8 bases map to TRBD2. V was pared by 6 bases and J by 5 bases, with 9 bases of the junction left unmatched. The CDR3 is 14 amino acids. Germline loops: CDR1 MDHEN, CDR2 SYDVKM. CDR3 DNA sequence: TGTGCCAGCAGGGCTCCGGGGGGGGTGAACGAGCAGTACTTC. It specifies CASRAPGGVNEQYF. Combining the CDR3 with reference TRBV28 and TRBJ2-7 gives the whole variable domain DVKVTQSSRYLVKRTGEKVFLECVQDMDHENMFWYRQDPGLGLRLIYFSYDVKMKEKGDIPEGYSVSREKKERFSLILESASTNQTSMYLCASRAPGGVNEQYFGPGTRLTVT.

This clone has only one observation. The chain is built from TRBV2 and TRBJ1-2, with D perhaps matching TRBD1 (5 bases). CDR1 and CDR2 (germline): SNHLY, FYNNEI. The CDR3 loop spans 13 amino acids. V was shortened by 1 base and J by 2 bases, with 5 bases between the two germline ends. CDR3 sequence reads: CASSEDRNYGYTF. The CDR3 DNA reads as TGTGCCAGCAGTGAAGACAGGAACTATGGCTACACCTTC.

This clone was seen only a few times. The chain has TRBV5-6 and TRBJ2-1, with 10 bases lining up with TRBD1. With V trimmed by 5 bases and J by 8 bases, 16 bases remained unmatched. This CDR3 has 17 residues. Germline loops: CDR1 SGHDT, CDR2 YYEEEE. In DNA form, the CDR3 reads TGTGCCAGCAGGAAGACGAAAAGGGACAGGGGTGCCGATGAGCAGTTCTTC. Residues: CASRKTKRDRGADEQFF. The variable domain in full, completed from reference TRBV5-6 and TRBJ2-1, reads DAGVTQSPTHLIKTRGQQVTLRCSPKSGHDTVSWYQQALGQGPQFIFQYYEEEERQRGNFPDRFSGHQFPNYSSELNVNALLLGDSALYLCASRKTKRDRGADEQFFGPGTRLTVL.

The chain couples TRBV12-5 to TRBJ1-1, with TRBD1 matching 8 bases. V lost 7 bases and J lost 1; bases outside the gene matches: 8. The CDR3 extends over 15 amino acids. Germline V gives CDR1 LGHNT, CDR2 FRNRAP. The CDR3 bases are TGTGCTAGTGCCCCAGGGACAGGAGCGAACACTGAAGCTTTCTTT. It yields the protein CASAPGTGANTEAFF.

The V call is TRBV6-5, the J call TRBJ1-2, with D perhaps TRBD1 (6 bases). V lost 4 bases and J lost 3, with 15 bases in between. The CDR3 length is 15 residues. Looked up from germline, CDR1 is MNHEY and CDR2 is SVGAGI. CDR3: CASSFGSGTYYGYTF. CDR3 DNA sequence: TGTGCCAGCAGTTTCGGATCAGGGACATACTATGGCTACACCTTC.

This chain joins TRBV7-9 and TRBJ2-3, with 8 bases identical to TRBD1. With V trimmed by 0 bases and J by 1 base, 9 bases remained unmatched. Per the germline V gene, CDR1 is SEHNR and CDR2 is FQNEAQ (reference sequence). The CDR3 has 18 amino acids. The DNA of the CDR3 is TGTGCCAGCAGCTTAGCGGCTACAGGGGGAAGGGGCACAGATACGCAGTATTTT. This gives the protein CASSLAATGGRGTDTQYF.

The rearrangement joins TRBV7-2 to TRBJ2-7; no firm D call. This CDR3 spans 12 amino acids. The V gene lost 4 bases and the J gene lost 5 bases, with 9 bases spanning the gap. CDR1 SGHTA and CDR2 FQGNSA come from the germline V gene. The DNA for the CDR3 is TGTGCCAGCAGCTCCTATTTGGACGAGCAGTACTTC. Translated: CASSSYLDEQYF. The full variable domain, its missing parts supplied by reference TRBV7-2 and TRBJ2-7, is GAGVSQSPSNKVTEKGKDVELRCDPISGHTALYWYRQSLGQGLEFLIYFQGNSAPDKSGLPSDRFSAERTGGSVSTLTIQRTQQEDSAVYLCASSSYLDEQYFGPGTRLTVT.

This clone was seen once. The J gene is TRBJ2-2, the V gene TRBV25-1, with 10 bases lining up with TRBD1. V was clipped by 6 bases and J by 6 bases; unmatched bases: 16. Per germline, CDR1 MGHDK and CDR2 SYGVNS. This CDR3 comprises 18 residues. The CDR3, as DNA: TGTGCCAGCAGGGACCCACAGACGACAGGGGGCGCGTCCGGGGAGCTGTTTTTT. This codes for CASRDPQTTGGASGELFF.

The chain couples TRBV28 to TRBJ2-7, with a tentative D call TRBD2 (6 bases). The V and J ends lost 6 bases and 7 bases respectively, with 19 bases between them. From germline, CDR1 is MDHEN and CDR2 SYDVKM. CDR3 length: 14 amino acids. The CDR3 reads CASSRLGRLGEQYF. CDR3 DNA: TGTGCCAGCAGCCGACTAGGTCGGCTGGGGGAGCAGTACTTC.

The chain uses TRBV11-2 and TRBJ2-7; the D gene is possibly TRBD2 (5 bases). There are 14 residues in the CDR3. Trimming pared 2 bases from V and 4 bases from J, leaving 12 bases between. The germline V gene has CDR1 SGHAT and CDR2 FQNNGV. The CDR3 spells CASSLWLASYEQYF. Here the CDR3 DNA reads TGTGCCAGCAGCTTATGGCTAGCTTCATACGAGCAGTACTTC.